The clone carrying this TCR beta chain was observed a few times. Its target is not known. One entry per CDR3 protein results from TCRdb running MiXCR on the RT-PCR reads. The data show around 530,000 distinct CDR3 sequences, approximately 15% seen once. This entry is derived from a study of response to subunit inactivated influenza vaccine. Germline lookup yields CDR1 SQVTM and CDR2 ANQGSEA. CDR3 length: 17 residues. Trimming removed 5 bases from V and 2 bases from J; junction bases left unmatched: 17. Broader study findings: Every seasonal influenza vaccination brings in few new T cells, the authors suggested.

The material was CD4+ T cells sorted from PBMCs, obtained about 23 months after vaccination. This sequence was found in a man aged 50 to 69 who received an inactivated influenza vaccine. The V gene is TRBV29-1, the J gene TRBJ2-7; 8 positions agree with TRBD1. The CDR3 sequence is CSVRPPSGQEGTYEQYF. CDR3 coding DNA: TGCAGCGTTCGCCCCCCTTCGGGACAGGAGGGAACCTACGAGCAGTACTTC.